This note documents a single T cell receptor beta chain sequence. Its specificity is unknown. Trimming left V 5 bases short and J 0 bases short, with 11 bases between. The CDR3 runs to 15 residues. MiXCR, run by TCRdb on the reads, gives a single entry per CDR3 protein. The sample lists about 900,000 distinct CDR3 sequences; approximately 31% were seen once. This sample is part of a study of T cell repertoires in cytomegalovirus infection. Study overall: Both recently identified HLA-C-restricted and well-studied HLA-B-restricted CMV epitopes were used in the study. Through public TCR beta signatures, both CMV infection and matching HLA type were indicated. Whole-study findings and limits: HLA-C-restricted CMV-specific TCR beta clonotypes prevailed in the ex vivo response.

The chain is built from TRBV12-3 or TRBV12-4 and TRBJ1-5; D gene uncertain. Sequenced material: cultured CD8+ T cells from PBMCs, taken from culture after CMV antigen stimulation. This sequence was found in a human donor in good health (CMV status not recorded). Some clones in this sample may be carry-over from other donors' samples. The CDR3 region has the DNA TGTGCCAGCAGTCAGGACGGGGATAGCAATCAGCCCCAGCATTTT. Its protein is CASSQDGDSNQPQHF.